These 25 T cell receptor beta chains were all obtained from the same sample, sequenced in a study of OX40 agonist ivuxolimab in advanced cancers. Sequenced by immunoSEQ multiplex PCR; TCRdb stores in-frame clones only, minus some. The sample contains 70,000 to 80,000 clones, just over 90% of which appear only once. Sample: CD4+ or CD8+ T cells sorted from blood, taken in a trial of the OX40 agonist ivuxolimab. These receptors originate from an adult with an advanced solid tumor such as melanoma, head and neck, liver or kidney cancer.

The CDR3 sequence is CAWSPPGLAVRGELFF. CDR3 bases: TGTGCCTGGAGTCCTCCGGGACTAGCGGTTCGCGGGGAGCTGTTTTTT. The chain links TRBV30 to TRBJ2-2; 11 bases match TRBD2. This CDR3 is built from 16 residues. The ends lost 2 bases at V and 7 bases at J; junction bases unmatched: 9. Germline lookup yields CDR1 GTSNPN and CDR2 SVGIG (reference sequence).

The chain combines TRBV30 with TRBJ2-5; 8 bases line up with TRBD1. Germline-derived CDR1 and CDR2 are GTSNPN and SVGIG (reference sequence). With 0 bases clipped from V and 5 bases from J, the junction kept 5 bases outside the gene matches. This CDR3 is built from 14 residues. The DNA of the CDR3 is TGTGCCTGGAGTGTAATCAGGGGGCGGGAGACCCAGTACTTC. Translated: CAWSVIRGRETQYF.

The rearrangement joins TRBV30 to TRBJ2-2, with D perhaps TRBD2 (7 bases). Trimming stripped 2 bases from V and 3 bases from J, with 10 bases between. Germline CDR1 is GTSNPN and CDR2 is SVGIG (reference sequence). The CDR3 loop spans 14 amino acids. DNA of the CDR3: TGTGCCTGGAGTAGGGAGGGGGACACCGGGGAGCTGTTTTTT. Its translation: CAWSREGDTGELFF.

The chain has TRBV27 and TRBJ1-1; 7 bases fit TRBD1. Trimming took 0 bases from V and 5 from J; bases not matched to a gene: 3. CDR1 MNHEY and CDR2 SMNVEV come from the germline V gene (reference sequence). CDR3 length: 14 amino acids. The CDR3 coding sequence is TGTGCCAGCAGTTTATCAGGGGGCGGGACTGAAGCTTTCTTT. It translates to CASSLSGGGTEAFF.

This clone was seen once. The chain links TRBV2 to TRBJ2-1, with D tentatively TRBD1 (6 bases). The CDR3 is 16 amino acids. CDR1 is SNHLY and CDR2 is FYNNEI in the germline V gene. V gave up 1 base and J gave up 4 bases, with 14 bases separating them. The CDR3 loop reads CASSEEGAGDYNEQFF. The CDR3 DNA reads as TGTGCCAGCAGTGAAGAAGGTGCAGGGGATTACAATGAGCAGTTCTTC.

The chain employs TRBV9 and TRBJ2-1; 7 bases match TRBD1. The trim removed 3 bases at V and 2 bases at J, leaving 11 bases unmatched. Germline V gives CDR1 SGDLS, CDR2 YYNGEE. The CDR3 loop spans 17 amino acids. CDR3 residues: CASSDAEGAGTYNEQFF. The CDR3 region has the DNA TGTGCCAGCAGCGACGCCGAGGGGGCAGGAACCTACAATGAGCAGTTCTTC.

With respect to this clone: Within the sample, other DNA sequences also encode this same CDR3. This chain connects TRBV7-9 to TRBJ1-2; D uncertain. The CDR3 consists of 13 residues. Trimming stripped 4 bases from V and 0 bases from J, with 6 bases between. In germline, CDR1 is SEHNR, CDR2 FQNEAQ (reference sequence). The chain's CDR3 is CASSSSANYGYTF. The CDR3 DNA is TGTGCCAGCAGCTCCTCAGCTAACTATGGCTACACCTTC.

This rearrangement joins TRBV28 to TRBJ1-1; D gene uncertain. V gave up 8 bases and J gave up 6 bases, with 13 bases separating them. Germline-derived CDR1 and CDR2 are MDHEN and SYDVKM. The CDR3 contains 12 residues. The CDR3 here is CASHRETSEAFF. The DNA of the CDR3 is TGTGCCAGCCACCGGGAGACGTCTGAAGCTTTCTTT.

V usage is TRBV4-3 and J usage is TRBJ2-7; no clear D. The CDR3 length is 14 residues. CDR1 and CDR2 (germline): LGHNA, YSLEER. The V and J ends lost 0 bases and 4 bases respectively, with 10 bases between them. The CDR3 region has the DNA TGCGCCAGCAGCCAAGAAACCGAAACTTACGAGCAGTACTTC. It is translated as CASSQETETYEQYF.

This sequence joins TRBV6-5 and TRBJ1-1; D might be TRBD1 (5 bases). The germline CDR1 and CDR2 sequences are MNHEY and SVGAGI. V lost 0 bases, J lost 1 base, and 9 bases lay in between. The CDR3 runs to 15 residues. For the CDR3, the DNA is TGTGCCAGCAGTTACTCGACAGCCTCGAACACTGAAGCTTTCTTT. This encodes CASSYSTASNTEAFF.

CDR3 in amino acids: CASSLEARGANYGYTF. The CDR3 region has the DNA TGTGCCAGCAGCTTAGAGGCCCGAGGGGCGAACTATGGCTACACCTTC. J is TRBJ1-2 and V is TRBV13; maybe TRBD1 (5 bases). The germline V gene has CDR1 PRHDT and CDR2 FYEKMQ (reference sequence). CDR3 size: 16 residues. Trimming cost V 1 base and J 2 bases, with 14 bases left between them.

The chain has TRBV4-3 and TRBJ2-1, with D possibly being TRBD2 (6 bases). Per the germline V gene, CDR1 is LGHNA and CDR2 is YSLEER. CDR3 length: 15 amino acids. The V end lost 0 bases, the J end lost 8 bases, and 14 bases lay between the germline ends. The CDR3 DNA sequence: TGCGCCAGCAGCCAAGAAAACGTACTAGCATATGAGCAGTTCTTC. The encoded protein is CASSQENVLAYEQFF.

The chain carries TRBV15 and TRBJ1-3; D is perhaps TRBD1 (5 bases). The ends were cut back, 2 bases at V and 3 bases at J, with 14 bases in the middle. There are 16 residues in the CDR3. CDR1 and CDR2 from the germline V gene are LNHNV and YYDKDF (reference sequence). CDR3 DNA sequence: TGTGCCACCAGCAGATCTCAAACAGGCCTTGGAAACACCATATATTTT. Protein sequence: CATSRSQTGLGNTIYF. Combining the CDR3 with reference TRBV15 and TRBJ1-3 gives the whole variable domain DAMVIQNPRYQVTQFGKPVTLSCSQTLNHNVMYWYQQKSSQAPKLLFHYYDKDFNNEADTPDNFQSRRPNTSFCFLDIRSPGLGDTAMYLCATSRSQTGLGNTIYFGEGSWLTVV.

J is TRBJ2-7 and V is TRBV9; D possibly uses TRBD1 or TRBD2 (7 bases each). V lost 4 bases, J lost 4 bases, and 18 bases lay in between. CDR1 is SGDLS, CDR2 YYNGEE, per germline. The CDR3 totals 15 residues. DNA for the CDR3: TGTGCCAGCAGCTCAGGGGGGGAGAAAATTTACGAGCAGTACTTC. As protein: CASSSGGEKIYEQYF.

The rearrangement joins TRBV4-1 to TRBJ2-4; the match to TRBD2 covers 8 bases. CDR1 MGHRA and CDR2 YSYEKL come from the germline V gene. V shed 0 bases, J shed 8 bases, and the junction held 9 bases outside the gene matches. CDR3 length equals 16 residues. This chain's CDR3 is CASSQEEIGRGDIQYF. CDR3 bases: TGCGCCAGCAGCCAAGAAGAAATCGGGAGGGGAGACATTCAGTACTTC.

This chain joins TRBV7-9 and TRBJ2-7, with a tentative D call TRBD1 (6 bases). Trimming pared 4 bases from V and 3 bases from J, leaving 25 bases between. The germline V gene has CDR1 SEHNR and CDR2 FQNEAQ (reference sequence). The CDR3 has 18 amino acids. The CDR3 reads CASSSMGAGIPLNYEQYF. In DNA form, the CDR3 reads TGTGCCAGCAGCTCCATGGGGGCCGGGATACCCCTTAACTACGAGCAGTACTTC.

This clone was observed a single time. The rearrangement links TRBV6-1 to TRBJ1-2; D is unresolved. Germline V gene data show CDR1 as MNHNS and CDR2 as SASEGT. V was cut by 4 bases and J by 7 bases, with 10 bases left in between. The CDR3 sequence is 12 residues long. The CDR3 sequence is CASSGPSSGYTF. As DNA, the CDR3 is TGTGCCAGCAGTGGTCCAAGTAGTGGCTACACCTTC.

The chain links TRBV4-1 to TRBJ1-4; D remains ambiguous. The V gene lost 4 bases and the J gene lost 4 bases, with 7 bases spanning the gap. CDR1 is MGHRA and CDR2 is YSYEKL in the germline V gene. The CDR3 is 13 residues long. Here the CDR3 DNA reads TGCGCCAGCAGCCTTGCCTTTAATGAAAAACTGTTTTTT. Translated: CASSLAFNEKLFF.

J is TRBJ1-3 and V is TRBV2, with D perhaps matching TRBD1 (5 bases). The germline CDR1 and CDR2 sequences are SNHLY and FYNNEI. V shed 6 bases and J shed 0 bases, with 12 bases lying between them. This CDR3 spans 15 amino acids. CDR3 DNA sequence: TGTGCCAGCAGCGCTGACAGCTCCTCTGGAAACACCATATATTTT. Translation: CASSADSSSGNTIYF. The full variable domain, completed using reference TRBV2 and TRBJ1-3, is EPEVTQTPSHQVTQMGQEVILRCVPISNHLYFYWYRQILGQKVEFLVSFYNNEISEKSEIFDDQFSVERPDGSNFTLKIRSTKLEDSAMYFCASSADSSSGNTIYFGEGSWLTVV.

The count of this clone is one. The chain has TRBV7-9 and TRBJ1-4; D possibly corresponds to TRBD1 (5 bases). Trimming cost V 6 bases and J 5 bases, with 16 bases left between them. The germline V gene has CDR1 SEHNR and CDR2 FQNEAQ (reference sequence). The CDR3 contains 15 residues. The DNA for the CDR3 is TGTGCCAGCAGTTACGGGCCTGGGGGGAATGAAAAACTGTTTTTT. It translates to CASSYGPGGNEKLFF.

The chain combines TRBV11-2 with TRBJ1-6; tentative D call: TRBD1 (6 bases). The germline V and J ends were trimmed by 1 base and 7 bases, with 20 bases remaining between them. This CDR3 is built from 18 residues. Germline CDR1 SGHAT, CDR2 FQNNGV. Here the CDR3 reads CASSLVRAGASKNSPLHF. The CDR3 DNA sequence: TGTGCCAGCAGCTTAGTTCGGGCAGGGGCTTCGAAAAATTCACCCCTCCACTTT. Full variable domain (outside the CDR3, taken from reference TRBV11-2 and TRBJ1-6): EAGVAQSPRYKIIEKRQSVAFWCNPISGHATLYWYQQILGQGPKLLIQFQNNGVVDDSQLPKDRFSAERLKGVDSTLKIQPAKLEDSAVYLCASSLVRAGASKNSPLHFGNGTRLTVT.

The chain combines TRBV14 with TRBJ2-7; D unresolved. Germline V gene data show CDR1 as SGHDN and CDR2 as FVKESK. V lost 3 bases and J 2 bases, leaving 8 bases between the germline ends. This CDR3 has 13 residues. The CDR3 DNA is TGTGCCAGCAGCCAGCCCCCCCCCTACGAGCAGTACTTC. Encoded protein: CASSQPPPYEQYF.

V is TRBV5-4 and J is TRBJ2-5; D is perhaps TRBD1 (5 bases). Deletions cut 6 bases from V and 5 bases from J, with 14 bases between. This CDR3 is built from 13 residues. From germline, CDR1 is SGHNT and CDR2 YYREEE (reference sequence). This CDR3 reads CASTFQGGETQYF. The CDR3 DNA reads TGTGCCAGCACCTTCCAGGGTGGTGAGACCCAGTACTTC.

The chain is built from TRBV6-1 and TRBJ2-7, with 7 bases aligning to TRBD1. The germline gives CDR1 MNHNS, CDR2 SASEGT. The V gene end was trimmed by 3 bases and the J gene end by 5 bases; junction bases not matched to a gene: 7. The CDR3 runs to 14 residues. This CDR3 reads CASSELQGFDEQYF. The CDR3 DNA reads TGTGCCAGCAGTGAGTTACAGGGGTTCGACGAGCAGTACTTC.

J is TRBJ2-7 and V is TRBV10-1; 8 bases line up with TRBD2. This CDR3 has 21 residues. The ends lost 0 bases at V and 0 bases at J; junction bases unmatched: 19. Germline CDR1 reads WNHNN; CDR2 reads SYGVQD (reference sequence). This CDR3 is CASSESSGRTTGSGSSYEQYF. CDR3 bases: TGCGCCAGCAGTGAGTCCTCTGGGCGAACGACTGGAAGCGGGAGCTCCTACGAGCAGTACTTC.